The clone carrying this T cell receptor (beta chain) was seen a handful of times. The sample belongs to a study of PD-1 blockade in mismatch repair-deficient tumors. Study-level background: All were previously treated, progressing patients with 11 to 13 mismatch repair-deficient cancer types.

TCR sequencing covered a few patients who responded to pembrolizumab. The assay was immunoSEQ multiplex PCR, and TCRdb's table has in-frame clones only and misses some. The table has roughly 79,000 clones, around 80% seen once. The sample was peripheral blood, taken 44 weeks after starting pembrolizumab. The receptor's source is an adult with mismatch repair-deficient cancer.

CDR3 protein: CASSVFPSGSGNTEAFF. The CDR3 DNA reads as TGTGCCAGCAGCGTATTTCCCTCGGGAAGCGGGAACACTGAAGCTTTCTTT. The gene calls are TRBV9 and TRBJ1-1, with D hard to call. The CDR3 runs to 17 residues. The germline V gene has CDR1 SGDLS and CDR2 YYNGEE. V shed 1 base and J shed 1 base, with 17 bases lying between them.